Listed below are T cell receptor beta chains from one sample, sequenced in a study of T cells in Graves' hyperthyroidism and ophthalmopathy. From the multiplex PCR reads, TCRdb called clonotypes with MiXCR, one entry per CDR3 protein. The table lists 200,000 to 250,000 distinct CDR3 sequences, more than 15% of them singletons. Sequencing input: blood. Receptors were obtained from a man in his fifties or sixties with Graves' hyperthyroidism. Both conserved end residues are part of each CDR3. A D gene is named only where the DNA matches it firmly. Size is omitted from some rows. Given values are once, few, many or a class for expanded clones.

V gene	J gene	D gene	clone size	CDR3 DNA	CDR3 protein
TRBV4-3	TRBJ1-5	.	many	TGCGCCAGCAGCCAAGATCTTTCGGGAAATCAGCCCCAGCATTTT	CASSQDLSGNQPQHF
TRBV5-6	TRBJ2-1	TRBD2	.	TGTGCCAGCAGCTTGGAAGACATGGCGGGGGGCTCCTACAATGAGCAGTTCTTC	CASSLEDMAGGSYNEQFF
TRBV13	TRBJ2-7	TRBD1	.	TGTGCCAGCAGCTTAGACACCGGGACAGGTGTCCACGAGCAGTACTTC	CASSLDTGTGVHEQYF
TRBV6-2/TRBV6-3	TRBJ2-7	.	.	TGTGCCAGCAGTAACCGAGGATGGGCAGATAAGAACGAGCAGTACTTC	CASSNRGWADKNEQYF
TRBV6-5	TRBJ2-2	TRBD1	many	TGTGCCAGCACGCCGTCAACAGGGGTGGTCACCGGGGAGCTGTTTTTT	CASTPSTGVVTGELFF
TRBV6-2/TRBV6-3	TRBJ2-2	.	few	TGTGCCAGCAGTTACCAGGGGATCGCCGGGGAGCTGTTTTTT	CASSYQGIAGELFF
TRBV10-3	TRBJ2-5	TRBD1	few	TGTGCCATCAGTGAGTCACAGGGGGCGCGGGAGACCCAGTACTTC	CAISESQGARETQYF
TRBV6-2/TRBV6-3	TRBJ2-3	.	many	TGTGCCAGCAAGGGATTGTCGATCACAGATACGCAGTATTTT	CASKGLSITDTQYF
TRBV28	TRBJ1-1	.	many	TGTGCCAGCAGCCCTCCCAGGACATTAACTAACACTGAAGCTTTCTTT	CASSPPRTLTNTEAFF
TRBV6-1	TRBJ1-1	.	few	TGTGCCAGCAGCATTAATTCTGAAGCTTTCTTT	CASSINSEAFF
TRBV11-3	TRBJ2-2	.	.	TGTGCCAGCAGCTTAGGGCAGGACGGGGAGCTGTTTTTT	CASSLGQDGELFF
TRBV20-1	TRBJ2-7	.	few	TGCAGTGCCATGATACAGGGAAGAGGCTACGAGCAGTACTTC	CSAMIQGRGYEQYF
TRBV4-1	TRBJ1-2	TRBD1	.	TGCGCCAGCAGCCAAAAATCACAGGGGGTTGGCTATGGCTACACCTTC	CASSQKSQGVGYGYTF
TRBV15	TRBJ2-2	.	.	TGTGCCACCAGCAGAGTTCTAGCTGGCGGGGAGCTGTTTTTT	CATSRVLAGGELFF
TRBV6-5	TRBJ2-2	.	.	TGTGCCAGCAGTTACGGACCAGGGACCGGGGAGCTGTTTTTT	CASSYGPGTGELFF
TRBV15	TRBJ2-7	.	few	TGTGCCACCAGCAGAGATCCTTCCGGGACTCATTACGAGCAGTACTTC	CATSRDPSGTHYEQYF
TRBV18	TRBJ2-3	.	many	TGTGCCAGCTCACCGGGGGGGCAAGCAGATACGCAGTATTTT	CASSPGGQADTQYF
TRBV19	TRBJ1-1	.	few	TGTGCCAGTAACCGGGGACCCCGGAGCACTGAAGCTTTCTTT	CASNRGPRSTEAFF
TRBV28	TRBJ2-3	.	many	TGTGCCAGCAGTTTCAGGCCCCACACAGATACGCAGTATTTT	CASSFRPHTDTQYF
TRBV7-8	TRBJ1-4	TRBD1	.	TGTGCCAGCAGCTTTCAGACAGGGGGGGAGGAAAAACTGTTTTTT	CASSFQTGGEEKLFF
TRBV29-1	TRBJ2-5	TRBD1	.	TGCAGCGTCGCCGGGACAGACCAAGAGACCCAGTACTTC	CSVAGTDQETQYF
TRBV7-9	TRBJ1-2	.	few	TGTGCCAGCAGCGCGTCGGACAGACTCGCTAACTATGGCTACACCTTC	CASSASDRLANYGYTF
TRBV2	TRBJ1-1	.	.	TGTGCCAGCAAAAAGTCCAGTTATCTCATTCCTGAAGCTTTCTTT	CASKKSSYLIPEAFF
TRBV4-2	TRBJ2-7	.	few	TGTGCCAGCAGCCACTTAAACAGGGTCCACGAGCAGTACTTC	CASSHLNRVHEQYF
TRBV6-2/TRBV6-3	TRBJ1-2	TRBD1	few	TGTGCCAGCAGCTATTACGCTACAGGGGGCGATGGCTACACCTTC	CASSYYATGGDGYTF
TRBV15	TRBJ1-6	.	few	TGTGCCACCAGCAGTGCAGGGCTGATGAATTCACCCCTCCACTTT	CATSSAGLMNSPLHF
TRBV5-1	TRBJ2-7	TRBD2	.	TGCGCCAGCAGTTCGGGCGGGAGGGAGGCGCAGTACTTC	CASSSGGREAQYF
TRBV7-9	TRBJ2-7	.	many	TGTGCCAGCAGCTTAGCAGGCGAGGGGCACGAGCAGTACTTC	CASSLAGEGHEQYF
TRBV20-1	TRBJ2-7	.	many	TGCAGTGCTAAAAGGACGGACGAGCAGTACTTC	CSAKRTDEQYF
TRBV20-1	TRBJ2-7	.	.	TGCAGTGCTAGACAGACTAGCTCCTACGAGCAGTACTTC	CSARQTSSYEQYF
TRBV2	TRBJ1-2	.	many	TGTGCCAGCAGTCAGGACAGTGGCTATGGCTACACCTTC	CASSQDSGYGYTF
TRBV18	TRBJ1-1	.	many	TGTGCCAGCTCCTCGGACGGGGAGTACACTGAAGCTTTCTTT	CASSSDGEYTEAFF
TRBV28	TRBJ2-7	TRBD1	.	TGTGCCAGCAGCGCGGACAGGGAAACCTACGAGCAGTACTTC	CASSADRETYEQYF
TRBV10-3	TRBJ1-3	.	few	TGTGCCATCAGTCCGACAGATGCCTCTGGAAACACCATATATTTT	CAISPTDASGNTIYF
TRBV5-1	TRBJ2-7	TRBD2	few	TGCGCCAGCAGCATCACGGGAGGCCTCTCCTACGAGCAGTACTTC	CASSITGGLSYEQYF
TRBV27	TRBJ2-1	TRBD1	many	TGTGCCAGCAGATCCGGGACAGGGGTGTACAATGAGCAGTTCTTC	CASRSGTGVYNEQFF
TRBV7-9	TRBJ2-7	TRBD1	many	TGTGCCAGCAGCACCGGACAGGGGGGATTCTACGAGCAGTACTTC	CASSTGQGGFYEQYF
TRBV7-3	TRBJ2-2	TRBD1	.	TGTGCCAGCAGCTTAAACCCAGGACAGGGTAGGACCGGGGAGCTGTTTTTT	CASSLNPGQGRTGELFF
TRBV24-1	TRBJ1-2	TRBD1	few	TGTGCCACCAGTGACCGGACAGGGGAAGTTGATGGCTACACCTTC	CATSDRTGEVDGYTF
TRBV5-8	TRBJ2-7	.	few	TGTGCCAGCAGCTTGGCTGTGGGTGTTAAGTTTGCCTACGAGCAGTACTTC	CASSLAVGVKFAYEQYF
TRBV5-4	TRBJ1-2	TRBD1	few	TGTGCCAGCAGCCTGGACAGGGAAGATGGCTACACCTTC	CASSLDREDGYTF
TRBV29-1	TRBJ2-3	.	few	TGCAGCGCAACAAACCCGCTTCGGCCAGATACGCAGTATTTT	CSATNPLRPDTQYF
TRBV7-9	TRBJ2-7	TRBD1	.	TGTGCCAGCAGCTTAGCGGGACAGCAAATTGAGCAGTACTTC	CASSLAGQQIEQYF
TRBV20-1	TRBJ2-7	TRBD2	.	TGCAGTGCTAGAGAGGCTTATCTAGCGGGAAATTACGAGCAGTACTTC	CSAREAYLAGNYEQYF
TRBV18	TRBJ2-2	.	many	TGTGCCAGCTCACCAATCAGCCAGAACACCGGGGAGCTGTTTTTT	CASSPISQNTGELFF
TRBV10-3	TRBJ2-1	.	few	TGTGCCATCAGTGATGGTCGTTTCGAGCAGTTCTTC	CAISDGRFEQFF
TRBV6-1	TRBJ1-1	.	few	TGTGCCAGCAGACAAGTTCCCCTCGGATCGGAGAAAACTGAAGCTTTCTTT	CASRQVPLGSEKTEAFF
TRBV5-1	TRBJ1-3	.	.	TGCGCCAGCAGCTTGTTATCGCCAGACTCTGGAAACACCATATATTTT	CASSLLSPDSGNTIYF
TRBV7-2	TRBJ2-3	.	many	TGTGCCAGCAGCTCGGGACGTAGCACAGATACGCAGTATTTT	CASSSGRSTDTQYF
TRBV15	TRBJ2-2	.	few	TGTGCCACCAGCAGAGGGAGTAGAGCGAGCACCGGGGAGCTGTTTTTT	CATSRGSRASTGELFF